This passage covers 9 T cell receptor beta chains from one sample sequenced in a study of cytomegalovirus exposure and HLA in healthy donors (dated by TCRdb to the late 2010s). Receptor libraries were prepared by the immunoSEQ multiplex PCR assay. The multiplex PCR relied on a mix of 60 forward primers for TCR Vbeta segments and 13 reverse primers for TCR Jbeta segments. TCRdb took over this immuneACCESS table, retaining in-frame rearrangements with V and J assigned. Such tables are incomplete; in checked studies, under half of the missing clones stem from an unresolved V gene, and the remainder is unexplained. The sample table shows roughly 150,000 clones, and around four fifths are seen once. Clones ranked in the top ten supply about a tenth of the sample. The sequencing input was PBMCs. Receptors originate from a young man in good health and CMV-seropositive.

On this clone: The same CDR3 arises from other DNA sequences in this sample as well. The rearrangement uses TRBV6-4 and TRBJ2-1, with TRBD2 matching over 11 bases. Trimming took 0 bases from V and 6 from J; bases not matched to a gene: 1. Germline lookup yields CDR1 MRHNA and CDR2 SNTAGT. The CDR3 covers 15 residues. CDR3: CASSDSLAGGNEQFF. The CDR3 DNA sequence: TGTGCCAGCAGTGACTCGCTAGCGGGAGGCAATGAGCAGTTCTTC.

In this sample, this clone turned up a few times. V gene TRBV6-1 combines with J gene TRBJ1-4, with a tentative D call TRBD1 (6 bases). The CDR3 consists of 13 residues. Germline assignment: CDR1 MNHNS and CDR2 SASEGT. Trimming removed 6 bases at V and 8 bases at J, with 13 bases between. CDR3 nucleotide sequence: TGTGCCAGCAGCTTGACAGGTGGGGAAAAACTGTTTTTT. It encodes CASSLTGGEKLFF.

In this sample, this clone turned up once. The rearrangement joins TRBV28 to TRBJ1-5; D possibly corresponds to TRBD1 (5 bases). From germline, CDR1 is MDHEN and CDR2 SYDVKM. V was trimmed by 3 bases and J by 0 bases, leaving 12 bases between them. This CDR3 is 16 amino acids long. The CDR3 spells CASSFSGRDSNQPQHF. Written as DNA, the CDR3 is TGTGCCAGCAGTTTTAGTGGCAGGGATAGCAATCAGCCCCAGCATTTT. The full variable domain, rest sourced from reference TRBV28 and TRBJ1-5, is DVKVTQSSRYLVKRTGEKVFLECVQDMDHENMFWYRQDPGLGLRLIYFSYDVKMKEKGDIPEGYSVSREKKERFSLILESASTNQTSMYLCASSFSGRDSNQPQHFGDGTRLSIL.

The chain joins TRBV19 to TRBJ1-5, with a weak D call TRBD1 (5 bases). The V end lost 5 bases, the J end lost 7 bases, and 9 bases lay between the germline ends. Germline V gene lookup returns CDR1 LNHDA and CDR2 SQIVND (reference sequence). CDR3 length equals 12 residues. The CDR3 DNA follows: TGTGCCAGTAGTCCAGGGATACAGCCCCAGCATTTT. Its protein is CASSPGIQPQHF.

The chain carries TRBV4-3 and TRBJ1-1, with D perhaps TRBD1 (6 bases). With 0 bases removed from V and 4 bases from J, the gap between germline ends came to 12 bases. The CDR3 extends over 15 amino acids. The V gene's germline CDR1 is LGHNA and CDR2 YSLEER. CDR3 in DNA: TGCGCCAGCAGCCAAGATTCAGGGGCTAGCACTGAAGCTTTCTTT. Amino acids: CASSQDSGASTEAFF.

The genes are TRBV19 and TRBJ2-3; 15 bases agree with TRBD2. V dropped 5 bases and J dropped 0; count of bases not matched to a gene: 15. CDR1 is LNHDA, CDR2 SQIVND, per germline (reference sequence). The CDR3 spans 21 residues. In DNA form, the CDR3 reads TGTGCCAGTAGTCTCAGGGGGACTAGCGGGAGGACCCGTGCTAGCACAGATACGCAGTATTTT. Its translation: CASSLRGTSGRTRASTDTQYF.

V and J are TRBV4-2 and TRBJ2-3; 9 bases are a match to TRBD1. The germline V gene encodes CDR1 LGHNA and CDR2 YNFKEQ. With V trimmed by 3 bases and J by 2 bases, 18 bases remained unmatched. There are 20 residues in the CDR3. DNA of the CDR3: TGTGCCAGCAGCCAGCCGATACTGGGGGACAGGGTTATGAACACAGATACGCAGTATTTT. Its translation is CASSQPILGDRVMNTDTQYF.

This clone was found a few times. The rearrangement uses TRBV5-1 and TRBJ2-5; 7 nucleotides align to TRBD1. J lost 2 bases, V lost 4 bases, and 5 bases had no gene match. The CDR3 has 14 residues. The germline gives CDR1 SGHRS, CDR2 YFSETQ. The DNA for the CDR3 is TGCGCCAGCAGCCCCCCGACAGGGCAAGAGACCCAGTACTTC. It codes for CASSPPTGQETQYF.

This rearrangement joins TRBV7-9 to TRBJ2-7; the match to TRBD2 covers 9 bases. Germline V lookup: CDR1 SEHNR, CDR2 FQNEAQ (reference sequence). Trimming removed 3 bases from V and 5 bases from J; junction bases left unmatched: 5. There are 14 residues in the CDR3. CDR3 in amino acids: CASSFPGLANEQYF. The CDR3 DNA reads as TGTGCCAGCAGCTTCCCGGGACTAGCAAACGAGCAGTACTTC.